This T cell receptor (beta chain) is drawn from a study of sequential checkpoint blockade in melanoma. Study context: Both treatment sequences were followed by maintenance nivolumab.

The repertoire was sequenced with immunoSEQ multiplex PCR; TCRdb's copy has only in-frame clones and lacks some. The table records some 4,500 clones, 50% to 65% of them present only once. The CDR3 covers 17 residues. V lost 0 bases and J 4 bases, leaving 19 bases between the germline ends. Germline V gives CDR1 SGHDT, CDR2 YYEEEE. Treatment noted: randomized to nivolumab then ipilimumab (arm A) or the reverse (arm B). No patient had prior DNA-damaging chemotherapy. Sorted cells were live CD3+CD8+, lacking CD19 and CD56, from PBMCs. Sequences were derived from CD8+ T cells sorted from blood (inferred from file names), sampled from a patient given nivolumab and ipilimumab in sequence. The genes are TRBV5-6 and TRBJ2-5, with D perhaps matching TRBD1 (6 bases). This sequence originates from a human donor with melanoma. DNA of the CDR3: TGTGCCAGCAGCTTGGCAACGAGTGCAACAGGGATAGAGACCCAGTACTTC. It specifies CASSLATSATGIETQYF.